The source of this T cell receptor beta chain is a study of T cells after yellow fever vaccination. The sample holds a few counts of this clonotype. The V and J ends lost 7 bases and 7 bases, in that order; junction bases with no gene match: 12. There are 15 residues in the CDR3. For TCR, cDNA came from 5'RACE template switching, which added a universal primer site and UMIs. TCRdb called the 5' RACE reads again in MiXCR, with one record for every CDR3 protein. Here the sample spans just under 600,000 distinct CDR3 sequences, about 14% being singletons. The source is a man aged 25 to 40 who received the YFV17D yellow fever vaccine. The rearrangement joins TRBV12-3 or TRBV12-4 to TRBJ1-2; 10 nucleotides match TRBD1. The sequenced sample was PBMCs, obtained on the day of the yellow fever booster vaccination. The CDR3 protein is CASTFPDRGSFGYTF. The CDR3 DNA reads as TGTGCCAGCACCTTCCCGGACAGGGGGAGTTTTGGCTACACCTTC.